The present TCR beta chain was sequenced within a study of monozygotic twins with inflammatory bowel disease. TCRdb re-called the 5' RACE reads; one entry per CDR3 protein, DNA not given. The sample table sets out about 160,000 distinct CDR3 sequences. CDR1 SGHKS and CDR2 YYEKEE come from the germline V gene (reference sequence). This CDR3 has 15 residues. The chain joins TRBV5-5 to TRBJ2-7; without DNA, the TCRdb call of TRBD1 cannot be checked. This TCR came from a human donor with ulcerative colitis or Crohn's disease, or a healthy co-twin of an affected twin (not recorded which). Input material: blood. CDR3 in amino acids: CASSLVGTGVYEQYF.